The 23 T cell receptor beta chains below all came from one sample that was sequenced in a study of T cell changes during pregnancy in multiple sclerosis. Some clones are missing from TCRdb's copy, which holds only in-frame ones; the method was immunoSEQ multiplex PCR. The sample includes about 20,000 clones, about 89% of them seen just once. The sample in question was CD4+ T cells from peripheral blood mononuclear cells, obtained in the third trimester of pregnancy. These receptors were collected from a female donor in good health, enrolled as a control in a pregnancy study.

The rearrangement uses TRBV7-2 and TRBJ2-5; D is possibly TRBD2 (5 bases). The CDR3 is 9 amino acids. Germline V gene data show CDR1 as SGHTA and CDR2 as FQGNSA. Trimming pared 11 bases from V and 5 bases from J, leaving 6 bases between. CDR3 coding DNA: TGTGCCTCGGGGGAGACCCAGTACTTC. Translating gives CASGETQYF.

The V gene is TRBV5-1, the J gene TRBJ1-5, with D maybe TRBD1 (5 bases). Germline values: CDR1 SGHRS, CDR2 YFSETQ. This CDR3 has 14 residues. V lost 5 bases to trimming and J lost 7 bases, with 16 bases between them. As DNA, the CDR3 is TGCGCCAGCAGGCAACAGGTTGATGGACAGCCCCAGCATTTT. Its protein product is CASRQQVDGQPQHF. Supplemented by reference TRBV5-1 and TRBJ1-5, the full variable domain reads KAGVTQTPRYLIKTRGQQVTLSCSPISGHRSVSWYQQTPGQGLQFLFEYFSETQRNKGNFPGRFSGRQFSNSRSEMNVSTLELGDSALYLCASRQQVDGQPQHFGDGTRLSIL.

CDR3 protein: CATSRDRRVRMQPQHF. CDR3 DNA sequence: TGTGCCACCAGCAGAGATCGCAGGGTACGAATGCAGCCCCAGCATTTT. V is TRBV15 and J is TRBJ1-5; weak D call: TRBD1 (5 bases). Germline-derived CDR1 and CDR2 are LNHNV and YYDKDF (reference sequence). Deletions cut 0 bases from V and 7 bases from J, with 16 bases between. The CDR3 loop spans 16 amino acids.

V is TRBV9 and J is TRBJ1-6; the D is unclear. The V end was cut by 0 bases, the J end by 0 bases, with 7 bases between. This CDR3 region has 16 residues. Germline V gene sequence: CDR1 SGDLS, CDR2 YYNGEE. CDR3 sequence: CASSVARSSYNSPLHF. CDR3 DNA sequence: TGTGCCAGCAGCGTAGCCAGAAGCTCCTATAATTCACCCCTCCACTTT.

The V and J genes are TRBV9 and TRBJ1-1, with D possibly TRBD1 on 6 matching bases. Trimming removed 0 bases at V and 5 bases at J, with 11 bases between. Germline V gene data show CDR1 as SGDLS and CDR2 as YYNGEE. The CDR3 runs 14 residues. The CDR3: CASSVDQGWTEAFF. The DNA of the CDR3 is TGTGCCAGCAGCGTAGATCAGGGGTGGACTGAAGCTTTCTTT.

The V call is TRBV14, the J call TRBJ2-5; TRBD1 is a possible D gene (6 bases). The CDR3 is 15 amino acids. V dropped 5 bases and J dropped 4 bases, with 17 bases sitting between them. Germline CDR1 reads SGHDN; CDR2 reads FVKESK. The CDR3 DNA follows: TGTGCCAGCAGCTTCAGAGATGGACAGAGAGAGACCCAGTACTTC. This sequence encodes CASSFRDGQRETQYF.

V is TRBV2 and J is TRBJ2-3; D might be TRBD2 (5 bases). V was cut by 6 bases and J by 0 bases, with 16 bases left in between. Germline CDR1 SNHLY, CDR2 FYNNEI. There are 16 residues in the CDR3. The CDR3, as DNA: TGTGCCAGCAGACCGCCTCCTAGGACTAGCACAGATACGCAGTATTTT. It translates to CASRPPPRTSTDTQYF. The full variable domain, rest sourced from reference TRBV2 and TRBJ2-3, is EPEVTQTPSHQVTQMGQEVILRCVPISNHLYFYWYRQILGQKVEFLVSFYNNEISEKSEIFDDQFSVERPDGSNFTLKIRSTKLEDSAMYFCASRPPPRTSTDTQYFGPGTRLTVL.

CDR3 coding DNA: TGTGCCAGCTCGCCGGCTCGGCAGGGGGACGGAGCGCTATCGGGCTACACCTTC. It is translated as CASSPARQGDGALSGYTF. This chain uses TRBV18 with TRBJ1-2; 7 bases align to TRBD1. J lost 8 bases, V lost 6 bases, and 24 bases had no gene match. CDR1 and CDR2 from the germline V gene are KGHSH and LQKENI. The CDR3 consists of 18 residues.

This clone was observed a single time. The V and J genes are TRBV25-1 and TRBJ2-1; D possibly corresponds to TRBD1 (7 bases). The CDR3 length is 17 residues. From germline, CDR1 is MGHDK and CDR2 SYGVNS. Trimming left V 6 bases short and J 6 bases short, with 24 bases between. CDR3 in amino acids: CASSPWEVRDSGNEQFF. CDR3 nucleotides: TGTGCCAGCAGCCCTTGGGAGGTCCGGGACAGCGGCAATGAGCAGTTCTTC. Looking up the rest from reference TRBV25-1 and TRBJ2-1 gives the full variable domain: EADIYQTPRYLVIGTGKKITLECSQTMGHDKMYWYQQDPGMELHLIHYSYGVNSTEKGDLSSESTVSRIRTEHFPLTLESARPSHTSQYLCASSPWEVRDSGNEQFFGPGTRLTVL.

This chain joins TRBV4-1 and TRBJ1-2; D is unclear. V lost 0 bases, J lost 5 bases, and 4 bases lay in between. CDR1 MGHRA and CDR2 YSYEKL come from the germline V gene. This CDR3 contains 12 residues. This chain's CDR3 is CASSQERYGYTF. DNA for the CDR3: TGCGCCAGCAGCCAAGAGAGGTATGGCTACACCTTC.

The chain uses TRBV6-4 and TRBJ2-1; TRBD2 might be the D (5 bases). Trimming shortened V by 2 bases and J by 10 bases, and 12 bases separated the two germline ends. The CDR3 runs 13 residues. Germline values: CDR1 MRHNA, CDR2 SNTAGT. CDR3 protein: CASSDRDTGEQFF. CDR3 DNA: TGTGCCAGCAGTGACCGGGATACGGGAGAGCAGTTCTTC.

This chain connects TRBV29-1 to TRBJ1-1, with TRBD1 matching 8 bases. V was pared by 4 bases and J by 2 bases, with 6 bases of the junction left unmatched. This CDR3 is built from 14 residues. Germline CDR1 is SQVTM and CDR2 is ANQGSEA. CDR3 sequence (DNA): TGCAGCGTTGGTTCCGGGACAGGTAACACTGAAGCTTTCTTT. Its protein is CSVGSGTGNTEAFF.

The chain couples TRBV6-1 to TRBJ1-2; D might be TRBD1 (5 bases). Germline CDR1 reads MNHNS; CDR2 reads SASEGT. CDR3 length equals 14 residues. The V end lost 6 bases, the J end lost 1 base, and 12 bases lay between the germline ends. CDR3 DNA sequence: TGTGCCAGCAGCCTCCGGGGGGTTAACTATGGCTACACCTTC. As protein: CASSLRGVNYGYTF.

CDR3 protein: CASSQVGLAGGPKDTQYF. The CDR3 DNA follows: TGTGCCAGCAGCCAAGTGGGACTAGCGGGAGGGCCGAAAGATACGCAGTATTTT. The chain links TRBV14 to TRBJ2-3; TRBD2 matches at 16 bases. CDR3 length: 18 residues. Germline trimming cut 1 base from V and 5 bases from J; bases unmatched to any gene: 6. Germline V lookup: CDR1 SGHDN, CDR2 FVKESK.

The chain employs TRBV4-1 and TRBJ2-5; TRBD1 is a possible D gene (6 bases). Germline V gene sequence: CDR1 MGHRA, CDR2 YSYEKL. The CDR3 extends over 17 amino acids. Trimming removed 2 bases from V and 1 base from J, with 17 bases in between. CDR3 protein: CASSQILTGRPQETQYF. CDR3 coding DNA: TGCGCCAGCAGCCAAATTTTGACAGGAAGGCCCCAAGAGACCCAGTACTTC.

The J gene is TRBJ1-6, the V gene TRBV7-3; a possible D gene is TRBD1 (6 bases). V was trimmed by 5 bases and J by 12 bases, leaving 17 bases between them. Germline V gene data show CDR1 as SGHTA and CDR2 as FQGTGA. This CDR3 spans 14 amino acids. The CDR3 DNA is TGTGCCAGCAGCATAAGGGACATACCGAAACCCCTCCACTTT. Translated, it gives CASSIRDIPKPLHF.

The gene calls are TRBV18 and TRBJ2-1, with D possibly TRBD2 on 6 matching bases. Germline V CDR1 and CDR2: KGHSH, LQKENI. V dropped 6 bases and J dropped 2 bases, with 14 bases sitting between them. This CDR3 has 15 amino acids. The CDR3 is CASSRGTEPYNEQFF. The DNA of the CDR3 is TGTGCCAGCTCTCGGGGGACTGAGCCCTACAATGAGCAGTTCTTC.

V is TRBV4-3 and J is TRBJ2-7; TRBD2 aligns across 7 bases. From germline, CDR1 is LGHNA and CDR2 YSLEER. The CDR3 loop spans 14 amino acids. With V trimmed by 1 base and J by 6 bases, 6 bases remained unmatched. CDR3 in amino acids: CASSQGWGGSEQYF. Written as DNA, the CDR3 is TGCGCCAGCAGCCAAGGGTGGGGAGGGAGCGAGCAGTACTTC.

The J gene is TRBJ1-2, the V gene TRBV10-1; 12 positions agree with TRBD1. Looked up from germline, CDR1 is WNHNN and CDR2 is SYGVQD (reference sequence). V lost 7 bases to trimming and J lost 3 bases; unmatched junction nucleotides: 12. This CDR3 spans 17 amino acids. Here the CDR3 reads CASKGRDRGRWDYGYTF. The CDR3 DNA reads as TGCGCCAGCAAAGGGCGGGACAGGGGGCGGTGGGACTATGGCTACACCTTC.

The V and J genes are TRBV10-3 and TRBJ1-2; D is uncertain. Trimming pared 3 bases from V and 3 bases from J, leaving 8 bases between. CDR1 is ENHRY and CDR2 is SYGVKD in the germline V gene. The CDR3 is 13 residues long. CDR3 sequence reads: CAISDKEDYGYTF. DNA of the CDR3: TGTGCCATCAGTGACAAGGAGGACTATGGCTACACCTTC.

V and J are TRBV2 and TRBJ1-5; 7 bases are shared with TRBD1. The V gene's germline CDR1 is SNHLY and CDR2 FYNNEI. Unmatched junction bases numbered 6, after V lost 4 bases and J lost 3 bases. The CDR3 runs 15 residues. CDR3 region: CASSVGGLNNQPQHF. CDR3 nucleotide sequence: TGTGCCAGCAGTGTAGGGGGCCTAAACAATCAGCCCCAGCATTTT.

The V call is TRBV10-3, the J call TRBJ1-5; tentative D call: TRBD1 (5 bases). V was trimmed by 3 bases and J by 10 bases, leaving 16 bases between them. This CDR3 has 14 amino acids. Germline lookup yields CDR1 ENHRY and CDR2 SYGVKD. CDR3 protein: CAISDRDSSNPQHF. In nucleotides, the CDR3 is TGTGCCATCAGTGACAGGGACTCCTCGAATCCCCAGCATTTT.

The chain has TRBV5-6 and TRBJ1-5; D is possibly TRBD1 (6 bases). The CDR3 covers 14 residues. V was cut by 0 bases and J by 2 bases, with 6 bases left in between. CDR1 is SGHDT and CDR2 is YYEEEE in the germline V gene. This chain's CDR3 is CASSLAGGNQPQHF. In nucleotides, the CDR3 is TGTGCCAGCAGCTTGGCAGGGGGCAATCAGCCCCAGCATTTT.